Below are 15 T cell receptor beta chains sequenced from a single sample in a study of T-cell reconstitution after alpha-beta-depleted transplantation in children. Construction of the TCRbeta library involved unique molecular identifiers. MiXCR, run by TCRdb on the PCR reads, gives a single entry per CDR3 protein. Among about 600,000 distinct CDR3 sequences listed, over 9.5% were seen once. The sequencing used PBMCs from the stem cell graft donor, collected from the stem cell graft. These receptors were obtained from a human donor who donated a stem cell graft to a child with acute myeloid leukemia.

CDR3 coding DNA: TGTGCCAGCAGTCCCTTTCGAAGGGGCCTATTGACTAGCGCCGCGAACACCGGGGAGCTGTTTTTT. Its protein product is CASSPFRRGLLTSAANTGELFF. The V gene is TRBV6-5, the J gene TRBJ2-2; TRBD2 matches 8 bases. This CDR3 spans 22 amino acids. The J segment lost 0 bases and the V segment lost 5 bases, leaving 23 bases of the junction unmatched. Germline loops: CDR1 MNHEY, CDR2 SVGAGI.

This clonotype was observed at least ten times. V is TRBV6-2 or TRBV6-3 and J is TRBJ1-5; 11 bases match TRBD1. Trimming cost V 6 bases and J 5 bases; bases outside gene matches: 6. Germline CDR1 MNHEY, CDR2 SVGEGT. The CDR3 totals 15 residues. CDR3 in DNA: TGTGCCAGCAGCTGGACAGGGGGCTTGGATCAGCCCCAGCATTTT. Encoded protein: CASSWTGGLDQPQHF.

The CDR3 is CASSLSREGETQYF. The DNA of the CDR3 is TGTGCCAGCAGTTTGAGCAGGGAAGGGGAGACCCAGTACTTC. This chain connects TRBV12-3 or TRBV12-4 to TRBJ2-5, with a tentative D call TRBD1 (5 bases). The CDR3 loop spans 14 amino acids. Trimming pared 3 bases from V and 5 bases from J, leaving 13 bases between.

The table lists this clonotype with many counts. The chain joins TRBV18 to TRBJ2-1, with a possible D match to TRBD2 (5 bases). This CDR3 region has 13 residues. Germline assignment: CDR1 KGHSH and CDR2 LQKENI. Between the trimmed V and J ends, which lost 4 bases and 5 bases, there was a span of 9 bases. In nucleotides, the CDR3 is TGTGCCAGCTCACTGGACTCAAACAATGAGCAGTTCTTC. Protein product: CASSLDSNNEQFF.

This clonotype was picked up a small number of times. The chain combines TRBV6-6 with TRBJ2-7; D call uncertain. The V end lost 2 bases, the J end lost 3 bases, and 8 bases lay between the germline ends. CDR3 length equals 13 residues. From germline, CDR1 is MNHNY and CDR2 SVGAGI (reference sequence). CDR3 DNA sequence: TGTGCCAGCAGTTACAACAGTAACTACGAGCAGTACTTC. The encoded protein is CASSYNSNYEQYF.

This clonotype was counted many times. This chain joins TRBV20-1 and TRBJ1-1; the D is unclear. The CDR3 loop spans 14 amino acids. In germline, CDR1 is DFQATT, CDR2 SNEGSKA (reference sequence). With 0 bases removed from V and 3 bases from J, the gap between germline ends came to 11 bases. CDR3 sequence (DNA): TGCAGTGCTAGAGATAGACAACTGGACACTGAAGCTTTCTTT. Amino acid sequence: CSARDRQLDTEAFF.

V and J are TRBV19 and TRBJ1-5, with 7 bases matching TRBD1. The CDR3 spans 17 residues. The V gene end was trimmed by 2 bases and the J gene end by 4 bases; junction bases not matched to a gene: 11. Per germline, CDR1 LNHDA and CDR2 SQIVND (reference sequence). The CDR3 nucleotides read TGTGCCAGTAGTATAAGAGGGGCAGGGGGATTGAATCAGCCCCAGCATTTT. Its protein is CASSIRGAGGLNQPQHF.

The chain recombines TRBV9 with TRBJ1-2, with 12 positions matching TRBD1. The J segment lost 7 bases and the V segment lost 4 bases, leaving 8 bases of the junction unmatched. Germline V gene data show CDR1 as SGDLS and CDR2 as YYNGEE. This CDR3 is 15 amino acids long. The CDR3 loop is CASSSRDRGLVGYTF. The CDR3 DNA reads TGTGCCAGCAGCAGCCGGGACAGGGGGCTGGTTGGCTACACCTTC.

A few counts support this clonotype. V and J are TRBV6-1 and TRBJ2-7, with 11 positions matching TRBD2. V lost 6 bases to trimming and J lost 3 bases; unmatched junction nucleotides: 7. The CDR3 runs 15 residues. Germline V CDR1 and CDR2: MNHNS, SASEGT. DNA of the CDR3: TGTGCCAGCAGGAAGGGACTAGCGGTTAACTACGAGCAGTACTTC. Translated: CASRKGLAVNYEQYF.

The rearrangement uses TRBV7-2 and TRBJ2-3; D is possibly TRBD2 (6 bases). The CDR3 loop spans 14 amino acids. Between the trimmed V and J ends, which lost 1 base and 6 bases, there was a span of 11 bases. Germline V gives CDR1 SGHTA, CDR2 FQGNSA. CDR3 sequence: CASSLVGGRDTQYF. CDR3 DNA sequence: TGTGCCAGCAGCTTAGTTGGGGGGAGGGATACGCAGTATTTT. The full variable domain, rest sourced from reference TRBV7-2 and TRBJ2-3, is GAGVSQSPSNKVTEKGKDVELRCDPISGHTALYWYRQSLGQGLEFLIYFQGNSAPDKSGLPSDRFSAERTGGSVSTLTIQRTQQEDSAVYLCASSLVGGRDTQYFGPGTRLTVL.

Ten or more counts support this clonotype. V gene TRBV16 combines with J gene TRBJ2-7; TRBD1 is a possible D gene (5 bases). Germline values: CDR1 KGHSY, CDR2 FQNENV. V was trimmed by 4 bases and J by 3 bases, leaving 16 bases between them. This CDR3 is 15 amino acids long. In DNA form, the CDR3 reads TGTGCCAGCAGCCGGCAGGGTCCAGGTTACTACGAGCAGTACTTC. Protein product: CASSRQGPGYYEQYF.

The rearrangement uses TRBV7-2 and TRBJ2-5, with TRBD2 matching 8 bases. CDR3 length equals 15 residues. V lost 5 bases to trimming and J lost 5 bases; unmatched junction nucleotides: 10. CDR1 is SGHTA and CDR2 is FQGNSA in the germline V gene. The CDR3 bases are TGTGCCAGCAGCAAACTAGCGGAGGGGGGGGAGACCCAGTACTTC. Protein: CASSKLAEGGETQYF.

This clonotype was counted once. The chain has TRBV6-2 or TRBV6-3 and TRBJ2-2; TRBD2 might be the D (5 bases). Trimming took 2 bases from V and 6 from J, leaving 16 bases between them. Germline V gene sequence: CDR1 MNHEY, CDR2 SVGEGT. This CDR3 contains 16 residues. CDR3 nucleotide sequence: TGTGCCAGCAGTTACCGGACTGGACTTACACCCGGGGAGCTGTTTTTT. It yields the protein CASSYRTGLTPGELFF.

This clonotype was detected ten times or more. CDR3 coding DNA: TGTGCCAGCAGCGTAGCCACGGTAGATACGCAGTATTTT. Encoded protein: CASSVATVDTQYF. The V gene is TRBV9, the J gene TRBJ2-3; D not resolved. V lost 0 bases to trimming and J lost 5 bases, with 7 bases between them. Per germline, CDR1 SGDLS and CDR2 YYNGEE. The CDR3 sequence is 13 residues long. Using reference TRBV9 and TRBJ2-3 for the parts outside the CDR3, the full variable domain is DSGVTQTPKHLITATGQRVTLRCSPRSGDLSVYWYQQSLDQGLQFLIQYYNGEERAKGNILERFSAQQFPDLHSELNLSSLELGDSALYFCASSVATVDTQYFGPGTRLTVL.

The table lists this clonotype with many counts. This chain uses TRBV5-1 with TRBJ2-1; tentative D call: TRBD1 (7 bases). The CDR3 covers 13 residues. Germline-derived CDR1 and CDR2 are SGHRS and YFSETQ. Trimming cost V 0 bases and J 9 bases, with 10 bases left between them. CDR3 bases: TGCGCCAGCAGCTTGGCCAGGGGGGTTGAGCAGTTCTTC. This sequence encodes CASSLARGVEQFF. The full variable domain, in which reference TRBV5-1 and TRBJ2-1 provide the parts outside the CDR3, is KAGVTQTPRYLIKTRGQQVTLSCSPISGHRSVSWYQQTPGQGLQFLFEYFSETQRNKGNFPGRFSGRQFSNSRSEMNVSTLELGDSALYLCASSLARGVEQFFGPGTRLTVL.